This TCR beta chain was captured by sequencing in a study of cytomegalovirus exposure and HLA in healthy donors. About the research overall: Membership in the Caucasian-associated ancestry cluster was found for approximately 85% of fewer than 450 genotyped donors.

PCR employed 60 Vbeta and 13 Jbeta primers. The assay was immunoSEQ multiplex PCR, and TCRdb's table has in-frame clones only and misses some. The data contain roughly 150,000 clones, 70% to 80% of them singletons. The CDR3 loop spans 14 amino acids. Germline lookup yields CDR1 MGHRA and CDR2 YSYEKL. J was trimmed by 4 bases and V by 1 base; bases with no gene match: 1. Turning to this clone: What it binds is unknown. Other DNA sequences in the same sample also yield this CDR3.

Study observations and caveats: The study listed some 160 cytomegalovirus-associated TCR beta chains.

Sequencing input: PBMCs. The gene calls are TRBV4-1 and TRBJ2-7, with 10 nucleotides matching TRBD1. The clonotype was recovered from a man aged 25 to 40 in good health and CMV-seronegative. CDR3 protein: CASSQGQGAYEQYF. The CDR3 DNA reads TGCGCCAGCAGCCAAGGACAGGGGGCATACGAGCAGTACTTC.